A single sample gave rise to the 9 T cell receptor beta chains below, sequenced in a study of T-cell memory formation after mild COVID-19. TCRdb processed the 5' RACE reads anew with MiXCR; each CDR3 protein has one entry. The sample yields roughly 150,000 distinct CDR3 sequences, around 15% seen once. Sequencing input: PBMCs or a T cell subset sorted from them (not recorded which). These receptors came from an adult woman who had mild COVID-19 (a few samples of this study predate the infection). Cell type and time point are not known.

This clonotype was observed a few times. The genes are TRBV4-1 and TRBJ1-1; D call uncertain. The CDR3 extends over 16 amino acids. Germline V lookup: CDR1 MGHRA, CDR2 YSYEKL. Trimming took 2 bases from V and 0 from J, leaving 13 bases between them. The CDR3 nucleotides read TGCGCCAGCAGCCAATTACTCCACTCTATGAACACTGAAGCTTTCTTT. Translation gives CASSQLLHSMNTEAFF.

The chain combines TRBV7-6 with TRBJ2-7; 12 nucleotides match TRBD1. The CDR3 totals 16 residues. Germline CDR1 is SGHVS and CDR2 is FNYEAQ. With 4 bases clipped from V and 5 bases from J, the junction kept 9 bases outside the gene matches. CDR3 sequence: CASSSTSGTGGDEQYF. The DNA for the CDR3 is TGTGCCAGCAGCTCGACCTCCGGGACAGGGGGCGACGAGCAGTACTTC.

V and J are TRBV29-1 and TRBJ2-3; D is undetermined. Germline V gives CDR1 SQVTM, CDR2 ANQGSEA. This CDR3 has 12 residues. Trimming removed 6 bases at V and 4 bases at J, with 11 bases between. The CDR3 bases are TGCAGCGTCCAACCGGGCCCAGATACGCAGTATTTT. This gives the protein CSVQPGPDTQYF.

CDR3 DNA: TGCGCCAGCAGCCAAGATTGGTCTAGCACCCCCGGGGAGCTGTTTTTT. Protein: CASSQDWSSTPGELFF. The chain couples TRBV4-1 to TRBJ2-2, with a weak D call TRBD2 (5 bases). The ends were cut back, 0 bases at V and 6 bases at J, with 14 bases in the middle. Germline lookup yields CDR1 MGHRA and CDR2 YSYEKL. The CDR3 is 16 amino acids.

DNA of the CDR3: TGTGCCAGCAGCAAGCGGGGGGGCCGTACAGATACGCAGTATTTT. This encodes CASSKRGGRTDTQYF. V is TRBV12-3 or TRBV12-4 and J is TRBJ2-3; 10 bases are a match to TRBD2. This CDR3 is built from 15 residues. The J segment lost 3 bases and the V segment lost 6 bases, leaving 6 bases of the junction unmatched.

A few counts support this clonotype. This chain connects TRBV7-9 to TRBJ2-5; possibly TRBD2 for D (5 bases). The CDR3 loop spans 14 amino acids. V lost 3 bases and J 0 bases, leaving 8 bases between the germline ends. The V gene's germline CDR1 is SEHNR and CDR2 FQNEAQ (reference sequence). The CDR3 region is CASSFGGHQETQYF. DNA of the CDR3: TGTGCCAGCAGCTTTGGAGGTCACCAAGAGACCCAGTACTTC.

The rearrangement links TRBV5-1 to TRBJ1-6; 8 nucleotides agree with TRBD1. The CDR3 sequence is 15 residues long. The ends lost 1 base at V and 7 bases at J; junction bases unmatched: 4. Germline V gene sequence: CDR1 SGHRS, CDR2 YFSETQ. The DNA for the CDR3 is TGCGCCAGCAGCTTGCGGGACAGGCTCAATTCACCCCTCCACTTT. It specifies CASSLRDRLNSPLHF.

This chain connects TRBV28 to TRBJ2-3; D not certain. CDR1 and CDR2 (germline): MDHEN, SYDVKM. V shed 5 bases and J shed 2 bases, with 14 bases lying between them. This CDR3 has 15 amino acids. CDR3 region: CASSDPTRHTDTQYF. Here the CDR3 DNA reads TGTGCCAGCAGTGATCCAACAAGGCACACAGATACGCAGTATTTT.

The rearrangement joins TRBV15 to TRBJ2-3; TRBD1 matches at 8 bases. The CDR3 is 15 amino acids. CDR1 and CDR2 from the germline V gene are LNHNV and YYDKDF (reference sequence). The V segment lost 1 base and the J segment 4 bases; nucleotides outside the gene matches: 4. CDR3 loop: CATSRGTGFSDTQYF. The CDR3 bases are TGTGCCACCAGCAGAGGGACAGGGTTTTCAGATACGCAGTATTTT.